The present TCR beta chain was sequenced within a study of blood T cell repertoires in COVID-19. This CDR3 contains 11 residues. Trimming stripped 6 bases from V and 3 bases from J, with 6 bases between. CDR1 is MNHEY and CDR2 is SVGEGT in the germline V gene. Sequenced by immunoSEQ multiplex PCR; TCRdb stores in-frame clones only, minus some. The sample yields approximately 230,000 clones, roughly 84% seen once. The clonotype originates from a man aged 30 to 45 with active or convalescent COVID-19. The V and J genes are TRBV6-2 or TRBV6-3 and TRBJ2-7; D unresolved. Sequenced material: peripheral blood. In nucleotides, the CDR3 is TGTGCCAGCAGCCACTTCTACGAGCAGTACTTC. Its protein product is CASSHFYEQYF.